This T cell receptor (beta chain) was sequenced for a study of T cell repertoires in cytomegalovirus infection. Study overall: In public TCR beta signatures, there were indications of both CMV infection and matching HLA type.

TCRdb called the reads again in MiXCR, with one record for every CDR3 protein. This table holds about 440,000 distinct CDR3 sequences, approximately 32% found once. The V segment lost 4 bases and the J segment 2 bases; nucleotides outside the gene matches: 6. The CDR3 has 15 amino acids. Germline lookup yields CDR1 LGHNA and CDR2 YNFKEQ. Sequencing input: PBMCs. The sequence was obtained from a human donor in good health (CMV status not recorded). Some clones in this sample may be carry-over from other donors' samples. This chain connects TRBV4-2 to TRBJ1-1, with TRBD1 identical over 8 bases. The CDR3 sequence is CASSLIQGGNTEAFF. The CDR3 nucleotides are TGTGCCAGCAGCCTTATACAGGGGGGTAACACTGAAGCTTTCTTT.